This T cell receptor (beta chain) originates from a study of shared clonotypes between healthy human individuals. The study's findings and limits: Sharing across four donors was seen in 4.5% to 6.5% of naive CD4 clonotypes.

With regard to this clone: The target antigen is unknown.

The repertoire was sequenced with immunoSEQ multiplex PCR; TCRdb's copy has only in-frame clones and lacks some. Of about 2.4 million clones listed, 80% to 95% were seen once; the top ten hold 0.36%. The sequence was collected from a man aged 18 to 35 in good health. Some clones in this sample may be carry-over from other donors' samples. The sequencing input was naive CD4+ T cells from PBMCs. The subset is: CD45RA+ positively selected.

The DNA of the CDR3 is TGTGCCATCAGTGAGCCAACCAGGGGGGCAGGGGATACGCAGTATTTT. Its protein is CAISEPTRGAGDTQYF. V gene TRBV10-3 combines with J gene TRBJ2-3; a possible D gene is TRBD1 (7 bases). CDR1 is ENHRY and CDR2 is SYGVKD in the germline V gene. Trimming took off 2 bases at V and 6 bases at J, with 18 bases between the two ends. The CDR3 has 16 residues.